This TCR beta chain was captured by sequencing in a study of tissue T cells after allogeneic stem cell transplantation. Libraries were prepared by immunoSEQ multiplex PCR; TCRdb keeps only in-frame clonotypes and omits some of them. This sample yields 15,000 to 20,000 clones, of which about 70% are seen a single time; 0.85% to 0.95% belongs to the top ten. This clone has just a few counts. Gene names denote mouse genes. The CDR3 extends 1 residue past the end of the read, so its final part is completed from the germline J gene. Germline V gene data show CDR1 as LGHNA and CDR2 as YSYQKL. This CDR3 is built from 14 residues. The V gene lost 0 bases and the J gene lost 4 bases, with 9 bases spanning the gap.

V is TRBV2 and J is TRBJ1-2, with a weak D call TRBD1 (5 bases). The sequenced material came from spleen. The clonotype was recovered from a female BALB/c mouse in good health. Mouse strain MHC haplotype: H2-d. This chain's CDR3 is CASSQEGPGSDYTF. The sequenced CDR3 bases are TGTGCCAGCAGCCAAGAGGGGCCGGGCTCCGACTACACC.